This T cell receptor beta chain was sequenced during a study of T cell repertoires in cytomegalovirus infection. At the level of the study: Recently identified HLA-C-restricted CMV epitopes and well-studied HLA-B-restricted CMV epitopes were used by the study. A matching HLA type, together with CMV infection, was signaled by public TCR beta signatures. Regarding the study as a whole: CMV-specific TCR beta clonotypes restricted by HLA-C dominated the ex vivo response.

TCRdb ran MiXCR on the reads and lists one entry per CDR3 protein. The repertoire holds hundreds of thousands of distinct CDR3 sequences, roughly 29% seen once, with about 20% in the top ten. CDR3 length equals 16 residues. From germline, CDR1 is SGHNT and CDR2 YYREEE (reference sequence). The V and J ends lost 4 bases and 1 base respectively, with 15 bases between them. Turning to this clonotype: The antigen is unknown.

The clonotype originates from a human donor in good health (CMV status not recorded). Some clones in this sample may be carry-over from other donors' samples. Sequences were derived from cultured PBMCs, sampled from culture after CMV antigen stimulation. The V gene is TRBV5-4, the J gene TRBJ2-4; tentatively, D is TRBD2 (6 bases). The chain's CDR3 is CASSPDWAGAKNIQYF. The CDR3 nucleotides read TGTGCCAGCAGCCCGGACTGGGCGGGGGCCAAAAACATTCAGTACTTC.